The next 14 T cell receptor beta chains were all read from a single sample in a study of T-cell memory formation after mild COVID-19. TCRdb used MiXCR to reprocess the 5' RACE reads, holding one entry per CDR3 protein. In the table there are 550,000 to 600,000 distinct CDR3 sequences, 20% to 25% of which are singletons. Sequencing input: PBMCs or a T cell subset sorted from them (not recorded which). These receptors all stem from an adult woman who had mild COVID-19 (a few samples of this study predate the infection). Cell type and time point are not known.

The chain has TRBV6-5 and TRBJ2-2, with TRBD2 matching over 15 bases. This CDR3 contains 19 residues. Germline V gives CDR1 MNHEY, CDR2 SVGAGI. Unmatched junction bases numbered 8, after V lost 5 bases and J lost 1 base. The CDR3 DNA reads TGTGCCAGCAGTAAATGGACTAGCGGGAGGGCCGGGAACACCGGGGAGCTGTTTTTT. This encodes CASSKWTSGRAGNTGELFF.

The J gene is TRBJ2-7, the V gene TRBV12-3 or TRBV12-4; 8 bases line up with TRBD1. Trimming at V came to 3 bases and at J to 5 bases, leaving 6 bases not matched to a gene. The CDR3 consists of 14 residues. CDR3 sequence reads: CASSFQGAYDEQYF. CDR3 nucleotide sequence: TGTGCCAGCAGTTTTCAGGGGGCGTACGACGAGCAGTACTTC.

The chain joins TRBV12-3 or TRBV12-4 to TRBJ2-1; D unclear. The length of the CDR3 is 13 residues. Trimming left V 3 bases short and J 7 bases short, with 10 bases between. The CDR3 bases are TGTGCCAGCAGTTTGGGGATTCGAAATGAGCAGTTCTTC. The encoded protein is CASSLGIRNEQFF.

At least ten counts were recorded for this clonotype. CDR3 loop: CASSTTGWGTEAFF. The CDR3 nucleotides read TGTGCCAGCAGTACAACAGGGTGGGGCACTGAAGCTTTCTTT. This rearrangement joins TRBV12-3 or TRBV12-4 to TRBJ1-1; a weak D match, TRBD1 (6 bases). V lost 5 bases, J lost 4 bases, and 14 bases lay in between. The CDR3 extends over 14 amino acids.

The chain recombines TRBV6-6 with TRBJ1-1; D remains unclear. Trimming took off 2 bases at V and 1 base at J, with 8 bases between the two ends. The CDR3 is 14 amino acids. CDR1 is MNHNY, CDR2 SVGAGI, per germline (reference sequence). The CDR3 sequence is CASSYLVENTEAFF. The CDR3 bases are TGTGCCAGCAGTTACCTCGTCGAGAACACTGAAGCTTTCTTT.

This clonotype turned up a few times. This rearrangement joins TRBV5-1 to TRBJ2-3; D ambiguous. The CDR3 loop spans 15 amino acids. The germline CDR1 and CDR2 sequences are SGHRS and YFSETQ. The V end was cut by 1 base, the J end by 4 bases, with 13 bases between. CDR3 nucleotide sequence: TGCGCCAGCAGCTTGTACTACACCACCTCAGATACGCAGTATTTT. This encodes CASSLYYTTSDTQYF.

There are many counts of this clonotype. This chain joins TRBV23-1 and TRBJ2-3; 7 bases are shared with TRBD1. Being an ORF, TRBV23-1 has a function that is uncertain. After removal of 0 bases from V and 1 base from J, the junction contained 10 bases not matched to a gene. This CDR3 has 18 amino acids. CDR3 protein: CASSQSTGTANRTDTQYF. The CDR3 region has the DNA TGCGCCAGCAGTCAATCTACCGGGACAGCTAACCGCACAGATACGCAGTATTTT.

Notes on this clonotype: At one of its ends the junction is not consistent with the germline gene, which may arise from a read error. The V call is TRBV6-5, the J call TRBJ2-3; possibly TRBD2 for D (5 bases). The CDR3 length is 13 residues. Germline assignment: CDR1 MNHEY and CDR2 SVGAGI. The DNA of the CDR3 is TGTGCCAGAAGTTACGAGGGAGCAGATACGCAGTATTTT. Its protein is CARSYEGADTQYF.

The rearrangement joins TRBV9 to TRBJ2-7; no reliable D call. V was pared by 4 bases and J by 3 bases, with 11 bases between. The germline gives CDR1 SGDLS, CDR2 YYNGEE. The CDR3 extends over 13 amino acids. CDR3 sequence (DNA): TGTGCCAGCAGCCGGAAGGGTGACTACGAGCAGTACTTC. The encoded protein is CASSRKGDYEQYF.

The genes are TRBV6-2 or TRBV6-3 and TRBJ2-7; TRBD2 might be the D (6 bases). This CDR3 is built from 16 residues. From germline, CDR1 is MNHEY and CDR2 SVGEGT. The V end lost 6 bases, the J end lost 6 bases, and 24 bases lay between the germline ends. The CDR3: CASREARELRRGEQYF. In DNA, the CDR3 is TGTGCCAGCAGGGAAGCGCGGGAATTACGAAGGGGCGAGCAGTACTTC.

This clonotype came up a few times. The V gene is TRBV11-2, the J gene TRBJ1-2; D remains ambiguous. With 0 bases removed from V and 4 bases from J, the gap between germline ends came to 9 bases. CDR3 length equals 14 residues. CDR1 and CDR2 from the germline V gene are SGHAT and FQNNGV. CDR3 sequence: CASSLESRFYGYTF. The CDR3 nucleotides are TGTGCCAGCAGCTTAGAATCCAGGTTCTATGGCTACACCTTC.

This sequence joins TRBV15 and TRBJ2-7, with TRBD2 matching over 11 bases. Losses at the gene ends were 3 bases for V and 3 bases for J; bases not matched to a gene: 4. This CDR3 has 15 residues. Germline V lookup: CDR1 LNHNV, CDR2 YYDKDF (reference sequence). CDR3 protein: CATSRKLAGDYEQYF. CDR3 nucleotides: TGTGCCACCAGCAGGAAACTAGCGGGAGACTACGAGCAGTACTTC.

This clonotype was counted at least ten times. The chain combines TRBV4-2 with TRBJ2-1; the D gene is possibly TRBD2 (5 bases). The V gene lost 1 base and the J gene lost 3 bases, with 13 bases spanning the gap. The CDR3 runs 16 residues. From germline, CDR1 is LGHNA and CDR2 YNFKEQ. The CDR3 nucleotides read TGTGCCAGCAGCCAAGGCCTAAGCGGTGGCTACAATGAGCAGTTCTTC. The encoded protein is CASSQGLSGGYNEQFF.

This chain joins TRBV10-3 and TRBJ2-2, with a tentative D call TRBD1 (6 bases). CDR1 ENHRY and CDR2 SYGVKD come from the germline V gene. This CDR3 contains 13 residues. V lost 5 bases, J lost 5 bases, and 9 bases lay in between. CDR3 in amino acids: CAISIQGTGELFF. CDR3 bases: TGTGCCATCAGTATACAGGGAACCGGGGAGCTGTTTTTT.